This is a list of T cell receptor beta chains from one sample in a study of cytomegalovirus exposure and HLA in healthy donors. Produced via immunoSEQ multiplex PCR; TCRdb's table is partial and in-frame only. In all, the sample yields 130,000 or so clones. Sequencing input: PBMCs. Receptors were obtained from a young woman in good health and CMV-seronegative. The CDR3 runs from the conserved cysteine through the conserved F or W. D genes are given only for firm matches.

-,TRBV27,TRBJ2-3,CASSPLSTDTQYF,TGTGCCAGCAGTCCCCTCAGCACAGATACGCAGTATTTT
TRBD2,TRBV27,TRBJ2-3,CASTESPRAGGADTQYF,TGTGCCAGCACCGAGAGCCCCCGGGCGGGAGGGGCAGATACGCAGTATTTT
-,TRBV2,TRBJ1-3,CAIRQEGNTIYF,TGTGCCATAAGACAGGAAGGAAACACCATATATTTT
-,TRBV7-3,TRBJ1-1,CASSLGGWTEAFF,TGTGCCAGCAGCCTAGGTGGGTGGACTGAAGCTTTCTTT
-,TRBV18,TRBJ1-1,CASSQGGMNTEAFF,TGTGCCAGCTCACAAGGGGGAATGAACACTGAAGCTTTCTTT
TRBD1,TRBV11-3,TRBJ2-5,CASSHRDSQETQYF,TGTGCCAGCAGCCACCGGGACAGCCAAGAGACCCAGTACTTC
TRBD1,TRBV7-2,TRBJ2-1,CASSKQGFNNEQFF,TGTGCCAGCAGCAAACAGGGGTTCAACAATGAGCAGTTCTTC
TRBD2,TRBV19,TRBJ2-2,CAAGLAGNTGELFF,TGTGCCGCAGGACTAGCGGGAAACACCGGGGAGCTGTTTTTT
-,TRBV7-9,TRBJ1-1,CASIRNTEAFF,TGTGCCAGCATTAGGAACACTGAAGCTTTCTTT
TRBD1,TRBV18,TRBJ1-1,CASSPLVSGGLVAEAFF,TGTGCCAGCTCACCACTGGTATCAGGGGGTTTGGTTGCTGAAGCTTTCTTT
-,TRBV5-4,TRBJ2-2,CASSLGLSNTGELFF,TGTGCCAGCAGCCTAGGACTTTCGAACACCGGGGAGCTGTTTTTT
-,TRBV9,TRBJ2-5,CASSVAPGIQETQYF,TGTGCCAGCAGCGTAGCCCCGGGTATTCAAGAGACCCAGTACTTC
-,TRBV7-2,TRBJ1-2,CASSYETVGYGYTF,TGTGCCAGCAGCTACGAGACAGTGGGCTATGGCTACACCTTC
-,TRBV9,TRBJ2-1,CASSHTGSYYNEQFF,TGTGCCAGCAGCCATACAGGGAGTTACTACAATGAGCAGTTCTTC
-,TRBV9,TRBJ2-1,CASSVLAIGAFNEQFF,TGTGCCAGCAGCGTATTAGCAATTGGGGCCTTCAATGAGCAGTTCTTC
-,TRBV11-2,TRBJ2-7,CASSSTRGRYEQYF,TGTGCCAGCAGCTCCACCCGCGGGCGCTACGAGCAGTACTTC
-,TRBV27,TRBJ2-3,CASSSDNPTDTQYF,TGTGCCAGCAGTTCGGACAACCCCACAGATACGCAGTATTTT
-,TRBV9,TRBJ2-1,CASSVDNPSYNEQFF,TGTGCCAGCAGCGTAGACAACCCCAGCTACAATGAGCAGTTCTTC
-,TRBV4-1,TRBJ2-5,CASSQQGRKGGQYF,TGCGCCAGCAGCCAACAAGGACGGAAAGGGGGCCAGTACTTC
-,TRBV7-6,TRBJ2-6,CASSRPQGSGANVLTF,TGTGCCAGCAGCCGACCCCAGGGTTCAGGGGCCAACGTCCTGACTTTC
-,TRBV10-3,TRBJ2-7,CAIREPGENYEQYF,TGTGCCATCAGAGAGCCCGGGGAAAACTACGAGCAGTACTTC
-,TRBV5-6,TRBJ2-5,CASIKWGLADQETQYF,TGTGCCAGCATCAAATGGGGGCTAGCGGACCAAGAGACCCAGTACTTC
TRBD2,TRBV11-2,TRBJ2-5,CASSLDRLAGLQETQYF,TGTGCCAGCAGCTTAGACCGACTAGCGGGATTACAAGAGACCCAGTACTTC
TRBD2,TRBV28,TRBJ2-3,CASSLPAELAGYTDTQYF,TGTGCCAGCAGTTTGCCTGCCGAACTAGCGGGTTACACAGATACGCAGTATTTT
-,TRBV6-1,TRBJ1-5,CASRRDFSNQPQHF,TGTGCCAGCAGAAGGGACTTTAGCAATCAGCCCCAGCATTTT
TRBD1,TRBV19,TRBJ1-5,CASSSWETGDQPQHF,TGTGCCAGTAGTAGTTGGGAGACAGGGGACCAGCCCCAGCATTTT
-,TRBV4-3,TRBJ2-3,CASSLRSTDTQYF,TGCGCCAGCAGCCTTAGAAGCACAGATACGCAGTATTTT
-,TRBV4-1,TRBJ1-5,CASSPKDPGGQPQHF,TGCGCCAGCAGCCCGAAGGATCCCGGCGGGCAGCCCCAGCATTTT
-,TRBV2,TRBJ1-2,CASEDSSFNYGYTF,TGTGCCAGCGAGGACAGCTCTTTTAACTATGGCTACACCTTC
-,TRBV6-1,TRBJ1-1,CATPVSGSGTEAFF,TGTGCCACCCCGGTGTCGGGTAGCGGCACTGAAGCTTTCTTT
-,TRBV13,TRBJ1-1,CASSLGQALLNTEAFF,TGTGCCAGCAGCTTAGGACAGGCCCTCTTGAACACTGAAGCTTTCTTT
-,TRBV27,TRBJ2-1,CASSFSYREQFF,TGTGCCAGCAGTTTTAGCTATCGTGAGCAGTTCTTC
-,TRBV9,TRBJ2-1,CASSVDRDNEQFF,TGTGCCAGCAGCGTAGACAGGGACAATGAGCAGTTCTTC
TRBD1,TRBV6-1,TRBJ2-3,CASRDRGHADTQYF,TGTGCCAGCAGGGACAGGGGGCATGCGGATACGCAGTATTTT
-,TRBV11-1,TRBJ1-1,CASSLGQDTEAFF,TGTGCCAGCAGCTTAGGACAGGACACTGAAGCTTTCTTT
-,TRBV6-5,TRBJ2-1,CASSYSPTSDERFF,TGTGCCAGCAGTTACTCTCCCACTTCCGATGAGCGGTTCTTC
TRBD1,TRBV5-6,TRBJ1-4,CASSLGTGGGEKLFF,TGTGCCAGCAGCTTGGGAACAGGGGGTGGTGAAAAACTGTTTTTT
-,TRBV7-9,TRBJ2-7,CASSLSGRDQYEQYF,TGTGCCAGCAGCTTAAGTGGCAGGGATCAATACGAGCAGTACTTC
TRBD2,TRBV7-2,TRBJ2-7,CASRQRLAGAYEQYF,TGTGCCAGCAGGCAACGACTAGCGGGAGCCTACGAGCAGTACTTC
TRBD2,TRBV5-1,TRBJ2-5,CASRPGLAGETQYF,TGCGCCAGCAGACCTGGACTAGCGGGAGAGACCCAGTACTTC
TRBD1,TRBV11-3,TRBJ1-2,CASSENGMDGTGNYGYTF,TGTGCCAGCAGCGAGAATGGCATGGACGGGACAGGGAACTATGGCTACACCTTC
-,TRBV28,TRBJ2-2,CASSLTDRSGELFF,TGTGCCAGCAGTTTGACTGATCGGTCCGGGGAGCTGTTTTTT
-,TRBV6-4,TRBJ2-7,CASSDSSIFYEQYF,TGTGCCAGCAGTGACTCGAGCATTTTCTACGAGCAGTACTTC
-,TRBV7-2,TRBJ1-5,CASSGGWGPQHF,TGTGCCAGCAGCGGGGGGTGGGGGCCCCAGCATTTT
-,TRBV30,TRBJ1-4,CAWGRQATNEKLFF,TGTGCCTGGGGGCGACAGGCAACTAATGAAAAACTGTTTTTT
-,TRBV9,TRBJ2-2,CASSVVPGNTGELFF,TGTGCCAGCAGCGTAGTCCCAGGCAACACCGGGGAGCTGTTTTTT
TRBD1,TRBV18,TRBJ2-1,CASSPAVGQGKREFF,TGTGCCAGCTCACCCGCGGTCGGACAGGGGAAGCGGGAGTTCTTC
-,TRBV30,TRBJ2-1,CAWNQGGYNEQFF,TGTGCCTGGAATCAGGGCGGCTACAATGAGCAGTTCTTC
-,TRBV29-1,TRBJ2-2,CSVDFREDTGELFF,TGCAGCGTTGATTTCCGGGAAGACACCGGGGAGCTGTTTTTT
-,TRBV19,TRBJ2-1,CASNPGDGYNEQFF,TGTGCCAGTAATCCGGGAGACGGGTACAATGAGCAGTTCTTC
-,TRBV21-1,TRBJ2-5,CASSKSARPRGKRTSGDQETQYF,TGTGCCAGCAGCAAAAGCGCACGTCCAAGAGGGAAGCGCACGTCAGGGGATCAAGAGACCCAGTACTTC
TRBD2,TRBV6-5,TRBJ2-2,CASSPGLADTGELFF,TGTGCCAGCAGTCCGGGACTAGCAGACACCGGGGAGCTGTTTTTT
-,TRBV5-6,TRBJ2-5,CASSLLGVQETQYF,TGTGCCAGCAGCTTGCTCGGGGTCCAAGAGACCCAGTACTTC